This T cell receptor beta chain originates from a study of blood T cell repertoires in COVID-19. The wider study: The United States, Italy and Spain were the sources of the acute and convalescent COVID-19 samples.

Original processing notes: Quantification of nucleated cells was approximated via reference gene primer amplification. Profiled with immunoSEQ multiplex PCR; TCRdb holds only in-frame clones, not every one. The V and J calls and clone size were taken over from that table, and D and trimming were inferred from the DNA. The table shows around 270,000 clones, with roughly 91% occurring only once. Sequencing used peripheral blood. This clonotype was obtained from a man aged 25 to 40 with acute or convalescent COVID-19.

The CDR3 DNA follows: TGCGCCAGCAGCTTGAATGCAGGACAGGGAGCGAACACTGAAGCTTTCTTT. Amino acid sequence: CASSLNAGQGANTEAFF. This chain links TRBV5-1 with TRBJ1-1; 8 bases are shared with TRBD1. The V segment lost 1 base and the J segment 1 base; nucleotides outside the gene matches: 9. CDR3 length equals 17 residues. Germline V gene lookup returns CDR1 SGHRS and CDR2 YFSETQ.